The source of this TCR beta chain is a study of cytomegalovirus exposure and HLA in healthy donors. Study-wide context: Previous work identified around 120 million unique TCR beta sequences from 150 million to 200 million T cells.

With 60 Vbeta and 13 Jbeta primers, the PCR was carried out. Repertoires were generated with immunoSEQ multiplex PCR, while TCRdb's copy carries only in-frame clones and drops some. The sample includes about 160,000 clones, more than 75% of them seen just once. The germline V gene encodes CDR1 MNHEY and CDR2 SMNVEV (reference sequence). The CDR3 consists of 16 residues. V gave up 4 bases and J gave up 8 bases, with 20 bases separating them. The sample taken for sequencing was PBMCs. This TCR was sampled from a male donor in good health and CMV-seronegative. The chain uses TRBV27 and TRBJ1-4; maybe TRBD1 (5 bases). CDR3 loop: CASSSRSGREGEKLFF. Here the CDR3 DNA reads TGTGCCAGCAGTTCTCGTTCGGGCAGGGAGGGAGAAAAACTGTTTTTT.